The 26 T cell receptor beta chains presented below share a single source sample, sequenced in a study of T cell changes during pregnancy in multiple sclerosis. The repertoire was sequenced with immunoSEQ multiplex PCR; TCRdb's copy has only in-frame clones and lacks some. There are roughly 40,000 clones in the sample; 90% occur only once, and approximately 0.49% lies in the top ten. The source was CD4+ T cells from peripheral blood mononuclear cells, collected in the first trimester of pregnancy. These receptors were collected from a female donor in good health, enrolled as a control in a pregnancy study.

The genes are TRBV4-2 and TRBJ2-7; TRBD1 matches 9 bases. The CDR3 has 13 amino acids. Germline trimming cut 4 bases from V and 5 bases from J; bases unmatched to any gene: 3. CDR1 and CDR2 (germline): LGHNA, YNFKEQ. In DNA form, the CDR3 reads TGTGCCAGCAGCCCAAGGACAGGGGACGAGCAGTACTTC. Translating it yields CASSPRTGDEQYF.

The V call is TRBV4-3, the J call TRBJ2-7, with 7 bases matching TRBD1. V lost 0 bases, J lost 3 bases, and 8 bases stayed unmatched. Germline-derived CDR1 and CDR2 are LGHNA and YSLEER. The CDR3 has 16 amino acids. CDR3: CASSQEDQGVNYEQYF. CDR3 DNA sequence: TGCGCCAGCAGCCAAGAGGACCAGGGGGTGAACTACGAGCAGTACTTC.

Concerning this clone itself: The same CDR3 arises from other DNA sequences in this sample as well. The V gene is TRBV7-2, the J gene TRBJ2-1; possible D gene TRBD2, 6 bases. V was clipped by 4 bases and J by 4 bases, with 14 bases between them. The germline CDR1 and CDR2 sequences are SGHTA and FQGNSA. The CDR3 is 15 amino acids. The CDR3 spells CASSSTGDRYNEQFF. CDR3 DNA sequence: TGTGCCAGCAGCTCGACGGGGGATCGTTACAATGAGCAGTTCTTC.

The chain joins TRBV9 to TRBJ1-5; no clear D gene. CDR3 length: 16 amino acids. CDR1 is SGDLS, CDR2 YYNGEE, per germline. V was trimmed by 4 bases and J by 0 bases, leaving 14 bases between them. Here the CDR3 reads CASSPSADNSNQPQHF. The CDR3 DNA reads TGTGCCAGCAGCCCGAGCGCAGATAATAGCAATCAGCCCCAGCATTTT.

Concerning this clone: Other DNA variants within this sample encode the same CDR3. V and J are TRBV9 and TRBJ1-2; 9 bases align to TRBD1. This CDR3 contains 14 residues. The junction had 0 bases not matched to a gene; V was cut back by 0 bases and J by 3 bases. Germline V gives CDR1 SGDLS, CDR2 YYNGEE. The CDR3 DNA reads as TGTGCCAGCAGCGTAGGACAGGGGGACTATGGCTACACCTTC. This encodes CASSVGQGDYGYTF.

The rearrangement joins TRBV5-1 to TRBJ2-1, with D possibly being TRBD2 (5 bases). The CDR3 is 14 amino acids. V was trimmed by 0 bases and J by 6 bases, leaving 10 bases between them. Looked up from germline, CDR1 is SGHRS and CDR2 is YFSETQ. As DNA, the CDR3 is TGCGCCAGCAGCTTGGATCTAGCCTTCAATGAGCAGTTCTTC. This sequence encodes CASSLDLAFNEQFF.

In this sample, this clone turned up once. J is TRBJ1-5 and V is TRBV7-2; tentatively, D is TRBD1 (6 bases). This CDR3 spans 14 amino acids. The V and J ends lost 5 bases and 9 bases respectively, with 17 bases between them. In germline, CDR1 is SGHTA, CDR2 FQGNSA. The CDR3 reads CASSATGGFRPQHF. In nucleotides, the CDR3 is TGTGCCAGCAGCGCCACGGGGGGCTTTAGGCCCCAGCATTTT. The full variable domain, completed using reference TRBV7-2 and TRBJ1-5, is GAGVSQSPSNKVTEKGKDVELRCDPISGHTALYWYRQSLGQGLEFLIYFQGNSAPDKSGLPSDRFSAERTGGSVSTLTIQRTQQEDSAVYLCASSATGGFRPQHFGDGTRLSIL.

The V and J genes are TRBV29-1 and TRBJ1-1; 10 nucleotides match TRBD1. CDR1 and CDR2 (germline): SQVTM, ANQGSEA. This CDR3 has 13 amino acids. The V segment lost 5 bases and the J segment 4 bases; nucleotides outside the gene matches: 4. The CDR3 DNA reads TGCAGCGTTCGGACAGGGGGTGCCACTGAAGCTTTCTTT. Protein: CSVRTGGATEAFF.

The chain is built from TRBV19 and TRBJ1-2; 11 nucleotides match TRBD1. The CDR3 sequence is 14 residues long. With 3 bases clipped from V and 8 bases from J, the junction kept 5 bases outside the gene matches. CDR1 LNHDA and CDR2 SQIVND come from the germline V gene (reference sequence). CDR3 protein: CASSIGQGAEGYTF. In nucleotides, the CDR3 is TGTGCCAGTAGTATTGGACAGGGGGCCGAAGGCTACACCTTC.

This chain uses TRBV10-1 with TRBJ1-2; a weak D match, TRBD1 (6 bases). CDR3 length: 12 residues. Between the trimmed V and J ends, which lost 5 bases and 10 bases, there was a span of 14 bases. Germline V gene data show CDR1 as WNHNN and CDR2 as SYGVQD (reference sequence). The CDR3 loop reads CASSPQDSYYTF. CDR3 DNA: TGCGCCAGCAGTCCCCAGGACAGTTACTACACCTTC.

Note on this clone: One junction end does not reproduce the germline sequence, and a read error may be involved. The genes are TRBV5-6 and TRBJ2-7, with 7 bases that match TRBD1. This CDR3 comprises 12 residues. Germline lookup yields CDR1 SGHDT and CDR2 YYEEEE. The CDR3 protein is CASSQIHRGTNF. The CDR3 bases are TGTGCCAGCAGCCAAATCCACAGGGGCACGAACTTC.

There are a few counts of this clone. The chain couples TRBV18 to TRBJ1-1; perhaps TRBD1 as D (5 bases). The germline V and J ends were trimmed by 3 bases and 5 bases, with 13 bases remaining between them. Looked up from germline, CDR1 is KGHSH and CDR2 is LQKENI. This CDR3 is built from 14 residues. The CDR3 is CASSPQGSFTEAFF. The CDR3 DNA reads as TGTGCCAGCTCACCCCAGGGCAGTTTTACTGAAGCTTTCTTT.

This chain uses TRBV28 with TRBJ2-5, with 8 bases lining up with TRBD1. V lost 2 bases to trimming and J lost 0 bases; unmatched junction nucleotides: 2. CDR1 and CDR2 (germline): MDHEN, SYDVKM. The CDR3 is 15 amino acids. The CDR3 DNA follows: TGTGCCAGCAGTTTAAGACAGGGGCACCAAGAGACCCAGTACTTC. Translated, it gives CASSLRQGHQETQYF.

The rearrangement uses TRBV12-5 and TRBJ2-5, with TRBD2 matching 9 bases. There are 15 residues in the CDR3. From germline, CDR1 is LGHNT and CDR2 FRNRAP. Trimming cost V 7 bases and J 5 bases; bases outside gene matches: 11. In DNA form, the CDR3 reads TGTGCTAGTGCCCCTCAAGGACTAGCGATGGAGACCCAGTACTTC. Translated: CASAPQGLAMETQYF. The full variable domain, with the rest looked up from reference TRBV12-5 and TRBJ2-5, is DARVTQTPRHKVTEMGQEVTMRCQPILGHNTVFWYRQTMMQGLELLAYFRNRAPLDDSGMPKDRFSAEMPDATLATLKIQPSEPRDSAVYFCASAPQGLAMETQYFGPGTRLLVL.

This chain connects TRBV5-1 to TRBJ2-3; tentatively, D is TRBD2 (7 bases). The germline gives CDR1 SGHRS, CDR2 YFSETQ. The CDR3 loop spans 15 amino acids. The ends were cut back, 2 bases at V and 3 bases at J, with 13 bases in the middle. For the CDR3, the DNA is TGCGCCAGCAGCTTCGTGGGGGGGCCGACAGATACGCAGTATTTT. Translation gives CASSFVGGPTDTQYF.

The chain carries TRBV4-2 and TRBJ1-1; tentatively, D is TRBD1 (5 bases). This CDR3 is 15 amino acids long. Germline CDR1 reads LGHNA; CDR2 reads YNFKEQ. Between the trimmed V and J ends, which lost 6 bases and 10 bases, there was a span of 24 bases. In DNA form, the CDR3 reads TGTGCCAGCAGTCTCGACGATCGGGGGGTTCAAGGAGCTTTCTTT. Translated, it gives CASSLDDRGVQGAFF.

The CDR3 region has the DNA TGTGCCAGTAGGATCCGCCGGGAAAACCCTCCTTTGAACACTGAAGCTTTCTTT. This translates into CASRIRRENPPLNTEAFF. V and J are TRBV19 and TRBJ1-1; D is ambiguous. V was trimmed by 6 bases and J by 0 bases, leaving 23 bases between them. Germline loops: CDR1 LNHDA, CDR2 SQIVND (reference sequence). The CDR3 runs 18 residues. Complete variable domain (other parts from reference TRBV19 and TRBJ1-1): DGGITQSPKYLFRKEGQNVTLSCEQNLNHDAMYWYRQDPGQGLRLIYYSQIVNDFQKGDIAEGYSVSREKKESFPLTVTSAQKNPTAFYLCASRIRRENPPLNTEAFFGQGTRLTVV.

The chain uses TRBV11-2 and TRBJ2-7; D unclear. Germline CDR1 SGHAT, CDR2 FQNNGV. The V and J ends lost 0 bases and 4 bases respectively, with 7 bases between them. The CDR3 is 13 amino acids. The CDR3 DNA reads as TGTGCCAGCAGCTTAGACTACCGGTACGAGCAGTACTTC. Protein product: CASSLDYRYEQYF.

The count of this clone is one. The genes are TRBV14 and TRBJ1-3; the D gene is possibly TRBD1 (6 bases). Germline loops: CDR1 SGHDN, CDR2 FVKESK. Trimming took off 5 bases at V and 0 bases at J, with 14 bases between the two ends. The CDR3 length is 16 residues. For the CDR3, the DNA is TGTGCCAGCAGCTACGATACAGGGAGCTCTGGAAACACCATATATTTT. Protein sequence: CASSYDTGSSGNTIYF.

The J gene is TRBJ2-5, the V gene TRBV7-3, with 9 bases that match TRBD1. V lost 2 bases and J lost 1; bases outside the gene matches: 2. CDR3 size: 15 residues. CDR1 and CDR2 (germline): SGHTA, FQGTGA. In nucleotides, the CDR3 is TGTGCCAGCAGCTTAGGGGGACAGGGCCAAGAGACCCAGTACTTC. Amino acids: CASSLGGQGQETQYF. Using reference TRBV7-3 and TRBJ2-5 for the parts outside the CDR3, the full variable domain is GAGVSQTPSNKVTEKGKYVELRCDPISGHTALYWYRQSLGQGPEFLIYFQGTGAADDSGLPNDRFFAVRPEGSVSTLKIQRTERGDSAVYLCASSLGGQGQETQYFGPGTRLLVL.

The rearrangement links TRBV29-1 to TRBJ1-1; no definite D call. CDR3 length equals 10 residues. Germline V gene data show CDR1 as SQVTM and CDR2 as ANQGSEA. In DNA form, the CDR3 reads TGCTCGACACAGAACACTGAAGCTTTCTTT. It yields the protein CSTQNTEAFF.

The J gene is TRBJ1-1, the V gene TRBV28; D remains ambiguous. CDR1 is MDHEN, CDR2 SYDVKM, per germline. V was pared by 6 bases and J by 5 bases, with 10 bases between. This CDR3 spans 12 amino acids. The CDR3 DNA reads as TGTGCCAGCAGCCCCCGGACTACTGAAGCTTTCTTT. Amino acid sequence: CASSPRTTEAFF.

This chain joins TRBV7-2 and TRBJ2-7; D is possibly TRBD2 (5 bases). The length of the CDR3 is 13 residues. Germline CDR1 reads SGHTA; CDR2 reads FQGNSA. Trimming took 4 bases from V and 3 from J, leaving 10 bases between them. Here the CDR3 reads CASSSRGNYEQYF. DNA of the CDR3: TGTGCCAGCAGCTCCCGGGGAAACTACGAGCAGTACTTC.

The chain is built from TRBV19 and TRBJ1-2; D is perhaps TRBD1 (5 bases). V lost 5 bases to trimming and J lost 6 bases, with 19 bases between them. The CDR3 contains 15 residues. Germline lookup yields CDR1 LNHDA and CDR2 SQIVND (reference sequence). The CDR3 DNA is TGTGCCAGTAGTCCGATATGGGGCAGGATCAATGGCTACACCTTC. This codes for CASSPIWGRINGYTF.

The J gene is TRBJ1-5, the V gene TRBV19, with TRBD1 identical over 8 bases. In germline, CDR1 is LNHDA, CDR2 SQIVND (reference sequence). J was trimmed by 6 bases and V by 2 bases; bases with no gene match: 12. This CDR3 contains 17 residues. The CDR3 spells CASSIYARGHQGQPQHF. CDR3 coding DNA: TGTGCCAGTAGTATATACGCCAGGGGGCATCAGGGTCAGCCCCAGCATTTT.

The chain couples TRBV28 to TRBJ2-7; 9 nucleotides match TRBD1. The germline V gene encodes CDR1 MDHEN and CDR2 SYDVKM. The CDR3 extends over 15 amino acids. Unmatched junction bases numbered 9, after V lost 7 bases and J lost 2 bases. The CDR3 here is CASTTGQGFTYEQYF. DNA of the CDR3: TGTGCCAGCACCACGGGACAGGGCTTTACCTACGAGCAGTACTTC.